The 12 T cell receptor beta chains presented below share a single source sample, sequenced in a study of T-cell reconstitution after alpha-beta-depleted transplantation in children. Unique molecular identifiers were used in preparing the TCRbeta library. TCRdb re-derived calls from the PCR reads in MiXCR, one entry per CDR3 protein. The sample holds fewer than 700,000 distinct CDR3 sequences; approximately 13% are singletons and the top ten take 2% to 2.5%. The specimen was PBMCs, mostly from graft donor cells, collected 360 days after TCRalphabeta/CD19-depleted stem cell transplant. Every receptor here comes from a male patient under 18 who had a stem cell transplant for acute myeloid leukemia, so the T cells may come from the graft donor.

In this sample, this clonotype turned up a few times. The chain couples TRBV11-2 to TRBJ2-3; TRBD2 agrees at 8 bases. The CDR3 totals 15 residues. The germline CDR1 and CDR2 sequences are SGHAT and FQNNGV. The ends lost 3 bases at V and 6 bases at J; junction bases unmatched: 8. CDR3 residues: CASSFLGLAYDTQYF. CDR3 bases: TGTGCCAGCAGCTTTCTAGGACTAGCTTATGATACGCAGTATTTT. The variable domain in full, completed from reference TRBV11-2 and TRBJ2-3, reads EAGVAQSPRYKIIEKRQSVAFWCNPISGHATLYWYQQILGQGPKLLIQFQNNGVVDDSQLPKDRFSAERLKGVDSTLKIQPAKLEDSAVYLCASSFLGLAYDTQYFGPGTRLTVL.

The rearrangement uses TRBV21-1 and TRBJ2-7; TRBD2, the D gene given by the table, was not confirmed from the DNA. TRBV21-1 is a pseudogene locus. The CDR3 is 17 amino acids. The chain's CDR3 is CAISKGGLGLGTYEQYF. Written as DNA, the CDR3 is TGTGCCATCAGCAAAGGGGGCCTGGGGCTAGGAACCTACGAGCAGTACTTC.

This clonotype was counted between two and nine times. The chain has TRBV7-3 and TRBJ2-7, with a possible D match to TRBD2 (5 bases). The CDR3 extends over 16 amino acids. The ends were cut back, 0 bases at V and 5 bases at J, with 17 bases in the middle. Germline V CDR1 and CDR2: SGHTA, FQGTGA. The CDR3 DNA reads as TGTGCCAGCAGCTTAACCGGAGAGGGTCACGACAACGAGCAGTACTTC. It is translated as CASSLTGEGHDNEQYF.

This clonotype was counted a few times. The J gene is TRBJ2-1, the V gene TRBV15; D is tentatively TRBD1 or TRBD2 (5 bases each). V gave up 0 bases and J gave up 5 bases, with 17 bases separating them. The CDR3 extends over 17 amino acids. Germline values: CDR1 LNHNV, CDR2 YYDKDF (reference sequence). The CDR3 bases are TGTGCCACCAGCAGAGAAAGAGGACTTCGAGGGGACAATGAGCAGTTCTTC. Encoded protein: CATSRERGLRGDNEQFF.

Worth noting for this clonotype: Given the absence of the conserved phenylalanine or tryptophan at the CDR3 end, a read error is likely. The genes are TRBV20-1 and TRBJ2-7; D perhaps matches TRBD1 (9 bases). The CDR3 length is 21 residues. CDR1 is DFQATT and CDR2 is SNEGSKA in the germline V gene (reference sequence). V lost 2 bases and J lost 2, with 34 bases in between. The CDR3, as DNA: TGCAGTGCTAGATCAAGGGACAGGGTCTTCCCGGGACTAGGCAATCCCTACGAGCAGTACTAC. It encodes CSARSRDRVFPGLGNPYEQYY.

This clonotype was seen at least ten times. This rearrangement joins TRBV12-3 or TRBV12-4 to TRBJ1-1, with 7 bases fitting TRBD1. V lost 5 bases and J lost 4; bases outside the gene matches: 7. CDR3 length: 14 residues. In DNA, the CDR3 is TGTGCCAGCAGTATATCGACAGGGTTCACTGAAGCTTTCTTT. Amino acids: CASSISTGFTEAFF.

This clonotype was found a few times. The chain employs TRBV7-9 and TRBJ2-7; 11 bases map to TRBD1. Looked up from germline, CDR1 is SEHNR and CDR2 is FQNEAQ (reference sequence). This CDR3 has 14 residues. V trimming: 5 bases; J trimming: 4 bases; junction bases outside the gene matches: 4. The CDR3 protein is CASSRTGGKYEQYF. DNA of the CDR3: TGTGCCAGCAGCCGGACAGGGGGCAAGTACGAGCAGTACTTC.

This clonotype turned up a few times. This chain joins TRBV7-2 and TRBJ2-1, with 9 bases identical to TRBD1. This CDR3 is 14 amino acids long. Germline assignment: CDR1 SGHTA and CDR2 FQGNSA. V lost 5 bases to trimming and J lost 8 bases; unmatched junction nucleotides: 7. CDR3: CASSDRDRVDEQFF. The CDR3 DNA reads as TGTGCCAGCAGCGACCGGGACAGGGTTGATGAGCAGTTCTTC.

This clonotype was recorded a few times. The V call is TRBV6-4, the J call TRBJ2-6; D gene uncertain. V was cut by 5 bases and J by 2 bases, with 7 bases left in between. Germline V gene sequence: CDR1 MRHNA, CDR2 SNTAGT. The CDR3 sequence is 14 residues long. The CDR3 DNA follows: TGTGCCAGCAGTCCTCGGACTGGGGCCAACGTCCTGACTTTC. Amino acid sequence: CASSPRTGANVLTF.

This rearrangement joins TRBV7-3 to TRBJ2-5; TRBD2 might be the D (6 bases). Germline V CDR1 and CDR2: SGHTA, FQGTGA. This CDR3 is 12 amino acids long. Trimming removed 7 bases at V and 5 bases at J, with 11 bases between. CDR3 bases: TGTGCCAGCAAGGGACTGCACGAGACCCAGTACTTC. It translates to CASKGLHETQYF.

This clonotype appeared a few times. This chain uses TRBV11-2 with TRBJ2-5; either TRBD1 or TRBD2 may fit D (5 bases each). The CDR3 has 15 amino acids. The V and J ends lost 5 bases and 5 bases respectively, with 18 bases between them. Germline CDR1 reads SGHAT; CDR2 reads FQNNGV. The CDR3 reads CASSRHGAEGETQYF. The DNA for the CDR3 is TGTGCCAGCAGCCGGCACGGGGCAGAAGGGGAGACCCAGTACTTC.

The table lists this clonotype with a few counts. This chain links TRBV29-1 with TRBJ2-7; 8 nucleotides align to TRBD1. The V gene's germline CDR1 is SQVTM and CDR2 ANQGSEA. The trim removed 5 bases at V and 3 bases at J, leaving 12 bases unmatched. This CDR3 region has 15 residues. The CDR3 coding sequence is TGCAGCGTTACGGACAGGGCCACCTCCCTCTACGAGCAGTACTTC. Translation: CSVTDRATSLYEQYF.